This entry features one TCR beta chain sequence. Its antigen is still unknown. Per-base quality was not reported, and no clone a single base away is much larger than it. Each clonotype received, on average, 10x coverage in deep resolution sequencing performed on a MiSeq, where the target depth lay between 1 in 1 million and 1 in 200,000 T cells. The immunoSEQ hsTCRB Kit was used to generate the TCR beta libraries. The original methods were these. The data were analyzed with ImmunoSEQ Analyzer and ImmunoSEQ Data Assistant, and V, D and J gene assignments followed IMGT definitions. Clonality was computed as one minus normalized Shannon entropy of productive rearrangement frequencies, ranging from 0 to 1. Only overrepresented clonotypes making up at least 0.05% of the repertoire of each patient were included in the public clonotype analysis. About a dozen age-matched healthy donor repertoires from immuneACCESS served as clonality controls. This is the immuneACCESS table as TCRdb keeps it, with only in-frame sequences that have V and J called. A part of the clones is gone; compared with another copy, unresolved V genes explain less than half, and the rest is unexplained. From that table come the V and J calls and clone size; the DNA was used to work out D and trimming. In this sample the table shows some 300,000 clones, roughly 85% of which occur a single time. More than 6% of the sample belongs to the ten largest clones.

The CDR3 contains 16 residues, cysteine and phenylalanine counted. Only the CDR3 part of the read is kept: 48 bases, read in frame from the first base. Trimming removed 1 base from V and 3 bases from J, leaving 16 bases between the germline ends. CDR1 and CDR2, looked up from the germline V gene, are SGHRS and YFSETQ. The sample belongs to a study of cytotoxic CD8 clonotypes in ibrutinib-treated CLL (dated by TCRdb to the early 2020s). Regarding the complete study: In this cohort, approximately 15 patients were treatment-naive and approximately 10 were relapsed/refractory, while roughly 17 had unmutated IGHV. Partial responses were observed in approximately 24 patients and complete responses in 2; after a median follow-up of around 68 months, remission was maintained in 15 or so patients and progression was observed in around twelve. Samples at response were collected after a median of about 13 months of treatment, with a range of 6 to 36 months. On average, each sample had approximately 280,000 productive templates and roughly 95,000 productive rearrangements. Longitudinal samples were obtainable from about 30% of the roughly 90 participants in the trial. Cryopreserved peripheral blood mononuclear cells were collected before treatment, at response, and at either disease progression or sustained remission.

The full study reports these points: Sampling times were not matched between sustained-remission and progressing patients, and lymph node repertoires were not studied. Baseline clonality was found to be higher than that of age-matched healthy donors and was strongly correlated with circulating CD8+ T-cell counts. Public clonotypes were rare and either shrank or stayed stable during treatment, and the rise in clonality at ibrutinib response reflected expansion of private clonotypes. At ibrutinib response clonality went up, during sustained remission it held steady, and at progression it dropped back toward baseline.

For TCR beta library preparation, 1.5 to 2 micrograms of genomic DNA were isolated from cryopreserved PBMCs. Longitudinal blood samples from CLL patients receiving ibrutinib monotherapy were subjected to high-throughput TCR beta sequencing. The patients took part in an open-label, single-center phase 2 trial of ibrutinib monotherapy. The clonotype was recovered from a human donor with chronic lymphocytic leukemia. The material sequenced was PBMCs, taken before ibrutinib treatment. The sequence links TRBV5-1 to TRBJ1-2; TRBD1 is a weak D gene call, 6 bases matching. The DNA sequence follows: TGCGCCAGCAGCTTGCGTCAAGGGGCAGGGGACTATGGCTACACCTTC. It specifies CASSLRQGAGDYGYTF.